The entry that follows covers one T cell receptor beta chain sequence. Germline V lookup: CDR1 MGHRA, CDR2 YSYEKL. The CDR3 extends over 18 amino acids. With 5 bases clipped from V and 0 bases from J, the junction kept 9 bases outside the gene matches. This entry is derived from a study of CD8 T cells in Susac syndrome. RNA amounts of roughly 0.45 to 1 ug underwent reverse transcription with random hexamers. MiXCR, applied by TCRdb to the immunoSEQ multiplex PCR reads, yields one record per CDR3 protein. The repertoire holds approximately 110,000 distinct CDR3 sequences, with approximately 95% as singletons.

The gene calls are TRBV4-1 and TRBJ2-1; 11 bases fit TRBD2. The TCR comes from a human donor with multiple sclerosis. Sequenced material: CD8+ T cells from PBMCs. The CDR3 DNA sequence: TGCGCCAGCAGCGAGCTAGCGGGGGGCCGAAGCTCCTACAATGAGCAGTTCTTC. This encodes CASSELAGGRSSYNEQFF.